This T cell receptor beta chain comes out of a study of blood T cell repertoires in COVID-19. Background on the study: COVID-19 samples collected from the United States, Italy and Spain covered acute and convalescent phases.

Sequencing used immunoSEQ multiplex PCR; TCRdb keeps in-frame clones, though not all of them. Here the sample spans 120,000 to 150,000 clones, roughly 84% being singletons. The CDR3 has 15 residues. V lost 1 base to trimming and J lost 3 bases, with 12 bases between them. In germline, CDR1 is MGHRA, CDR2 YSYEKL. The sequenced sample was peripheral blood. V usage is TRBV4-1 and J usage is TRBJ1-1; D possibly corresponds to TRBD1 (5 bases). The TCR was taken from a woman aged 55-69 years with acute or convalescent COVID-19. The DNA for the CDR3 is TGCGCCAGCAGCCAAGGGGGGGGTAGGTACACTGAAGCTTTCTTT. It codes for CASSQGGGRYTEAFF.